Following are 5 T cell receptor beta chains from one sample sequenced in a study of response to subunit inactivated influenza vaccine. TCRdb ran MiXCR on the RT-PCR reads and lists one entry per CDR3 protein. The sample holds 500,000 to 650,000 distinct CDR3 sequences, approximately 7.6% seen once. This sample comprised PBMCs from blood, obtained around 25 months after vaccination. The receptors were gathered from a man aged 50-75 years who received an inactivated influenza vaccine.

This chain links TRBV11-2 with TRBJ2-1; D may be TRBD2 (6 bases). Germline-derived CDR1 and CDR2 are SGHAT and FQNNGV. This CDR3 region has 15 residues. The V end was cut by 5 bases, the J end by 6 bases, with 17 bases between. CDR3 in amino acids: CASSKASTGGNEQFF. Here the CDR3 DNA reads TGTGCCAGCAGCAAAGCCAGTACCGGGGGCAATGAGCAGTTCTTC.

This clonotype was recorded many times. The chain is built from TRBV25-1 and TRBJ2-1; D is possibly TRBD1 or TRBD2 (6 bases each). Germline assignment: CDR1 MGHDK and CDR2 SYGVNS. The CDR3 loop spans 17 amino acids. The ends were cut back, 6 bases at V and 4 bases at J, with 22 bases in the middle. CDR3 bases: TGTGCCAGCAGAGCGACAGGACCCCGCCGGGGGTACAATGAGCAGTTCTTC. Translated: CASRATGPRRGYNEQFF. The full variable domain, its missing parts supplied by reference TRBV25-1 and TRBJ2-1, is EADIYQTPRYLVIGTGKKITLECSQTMGHDKMYWYQQDPGMELHLIHYSYGVNSTEKGDLSSESTVSRIRTEHFPLTLESARPSHTSQYLCASRATGPRRGYNEQFFGPGTRLTVL.

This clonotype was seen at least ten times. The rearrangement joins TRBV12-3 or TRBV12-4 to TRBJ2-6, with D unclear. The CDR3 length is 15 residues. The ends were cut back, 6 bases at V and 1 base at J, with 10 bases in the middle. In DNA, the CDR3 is TGTGCCAGCAGCTATGTCCTGTCTGGGGCCAACGTCCTGACTTTC. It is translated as CASSYVLSGANVLTF.

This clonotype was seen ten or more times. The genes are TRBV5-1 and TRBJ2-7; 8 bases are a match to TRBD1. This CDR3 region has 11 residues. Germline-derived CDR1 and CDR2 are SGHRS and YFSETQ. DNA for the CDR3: TGCTTCCGCCAGGGGGCATGCGAGCAGTACTTC. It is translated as CFRQGACEQYF. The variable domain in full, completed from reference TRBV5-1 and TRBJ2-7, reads KAGVTQTPRYLIKTRGQQVTLSCSPISGHRSVSWYQQTPGQGLQFLFEYFSETQRNKGNFPGRFSGRQFSNSRSEMNVSTLELGDSALYLCFRQGACEQYFGPGTRLTVT.

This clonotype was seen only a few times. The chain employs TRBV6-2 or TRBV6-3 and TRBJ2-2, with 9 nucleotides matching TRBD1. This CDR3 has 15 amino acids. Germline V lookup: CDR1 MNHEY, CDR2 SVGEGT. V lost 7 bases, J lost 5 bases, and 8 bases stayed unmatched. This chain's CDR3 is CASNWPGQGTGELFF. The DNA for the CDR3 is TGTGCCAGCAATTGGCCGGGACAGGGTACCGGGGAGCTGTTTTTT.